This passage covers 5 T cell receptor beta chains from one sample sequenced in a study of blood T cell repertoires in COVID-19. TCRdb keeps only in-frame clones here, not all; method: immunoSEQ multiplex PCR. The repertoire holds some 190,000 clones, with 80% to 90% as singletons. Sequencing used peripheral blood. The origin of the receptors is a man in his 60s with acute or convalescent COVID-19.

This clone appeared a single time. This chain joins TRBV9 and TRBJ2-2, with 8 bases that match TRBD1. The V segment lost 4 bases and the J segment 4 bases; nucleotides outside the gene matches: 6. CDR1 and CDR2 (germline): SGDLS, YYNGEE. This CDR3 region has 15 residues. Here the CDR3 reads CASSLTGGSTGELFF. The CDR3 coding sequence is TGTGCCAGCAGCCTAACAGGGGGGTCCACCGGGGAGCTGTTTTTT.

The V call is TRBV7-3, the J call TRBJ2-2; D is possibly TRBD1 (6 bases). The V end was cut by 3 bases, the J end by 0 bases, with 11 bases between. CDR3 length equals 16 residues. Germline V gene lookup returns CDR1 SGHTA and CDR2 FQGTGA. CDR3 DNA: TGTGCCAGCAGCTTCGCCGGGACAACGAACACCGGGGAGCTGTTTTTT. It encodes CASSFAGTTNTGELFF. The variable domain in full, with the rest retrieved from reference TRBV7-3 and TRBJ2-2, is GAGVSQTPSNKVTEKGKYVELRCDPISGHTALYWYRQSLGQGPEFLIYFQGTGAADDSGLPNDRFFAVRPEGSVSTLKIQRTERGDSAVYLCASSFAGTTNTGELFFGEGSRLTVL.

CDR3 nucleotide sequence: TGCGCCAGCAGCTTACAGGGGAACACTGAAGCTTTCTTT. It yields the protein CASSLQGNTEAFF. The chain employs TRBV5-1 and TRBJ1-1; tentatively, D is TRBD1 (6 bases). The V gene's germline CDR1 is SGHRS and CDR2 YFSETQ. V was trimmed by 2 bases and J by 1 base, leaving 6 bases between them. This CDR3 is 13 amino acids long.

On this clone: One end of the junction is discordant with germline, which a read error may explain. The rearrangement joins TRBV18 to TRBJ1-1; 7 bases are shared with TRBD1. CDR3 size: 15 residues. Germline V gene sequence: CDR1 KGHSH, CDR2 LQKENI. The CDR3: CASSLQGQSNNEAFF. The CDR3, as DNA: TGTGCCAGCTCACTACAGGGACAGTCTAACAATGAAGCTTTCTTT.

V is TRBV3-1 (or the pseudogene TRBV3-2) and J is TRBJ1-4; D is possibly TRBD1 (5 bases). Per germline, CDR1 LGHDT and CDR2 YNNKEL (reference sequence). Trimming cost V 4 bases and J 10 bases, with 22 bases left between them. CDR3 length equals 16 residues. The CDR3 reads CASSPQRGRVGGKLFF. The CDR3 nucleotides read TGTGCCAGCAGCCCTCAGCGAGGCAGGGTAGGCGGAAAACTGTTTTTT.